The present TCR beta chain was sequenced within a study of blood T cell repertoires in COVID-19. Study background: Collection of acute and convalescent COVID-19 samples took place in the United States, Italy and Spain. Sample material is recorded as cDNA or gDNA derived from T cells, B-cell-depleted T cells, or PBMCs.

Original handling: Counts of nucleated cells, estimated from reference gene primer amplification, were obtained. Sequencing used immunoSEQ multiplex PCR; TCRdb keeps in-frame clones, though not all of them. V and J calls and clone size follow that table, whereas D and trimming were derived from the DNA. Of about 230,000 clones in the sample, approximately 88% are singletons; the top ten hold roughly 30%. CDR1 and CDR2 (germline): KGHSH, LQKENI. With 2 bases removed from V and 3 bases from J, the gap between germline ends came to 7 bases. The CDR3 covers 14 residues. As to this clone: This specimen includes other DNA sequences encoding the same CDR3.

The clonotype comes from a man between 35 and 55 years old with acute or convalescent COVID-19. The sequenced material came from peripheral blood. This sequence joins TRBV18 and TRBJ1-4; TRBD1 might be the D (6 bases). This CDR3 reads CASSPGQSNEKLFF. The CDR3 DNA reads TGTGCCAGCTCACCAGGACAGTCTAATGAAAAACTGTTTTTT.